The clone carrying this T cell receptor beta chain came up a few times. The entry originates in a study of patients and donors after allogeneic stem cell transplantation. TCRdb recomputed calls from the RT-PCR reads with MiXCR, one row per CDR3 protein. Of approximately 200,000 distinct CDR3 sequences listed, 41% are singletons. Trimming cost V 6 bases and J 8 bases, with 19 bases left between them. The germline CDR1 and CDR2 sequences are MNHEY and SVGAGI. The CDR3 loop spans 15 amino acids. The receptor's source is a human donor who was either an allogeneic HSCT recipient or a stem cell or donor lymphocyte infusion donor (not recorded which). It is not recorded whose cells these are; they may come from a transplant donor. The chain combines TRBV6-5 with TRBJ1-4; tentatively, D is TRBD1 (6 bases). The source material was blood, either unsorted or a sorted T cell fraction (not recorded which). The CDR3 is CASRTRGSPGEKLFF. CDR3 bases: TGTGCCAGCAGGACCAGGGGCTCCCCGGGCGAAAAACTGTTTTTT.